By sample fraction, the clone carrying this T cell receptor (beta chain) is large. TCRdb itself ran the 5' RACE reads through MiXCR, one entry per CDR3 protein. The data show several thousand distinct CDR3 sequences, 15% seen once. This sample's time point: sample taken at primary tumor resection. Sequencing was performed on whole RNA extracted from tumor and nontumor lung tissue, or from frozen PBMC, and the material was left unsorted. These data are taken from a study of spatial heterogeneity in lung cancer. The CDR3 is 13 residues long. The V gene end was trimmed by 5 bases and the J gene end by 5 bases; junction bases not matched to a gene: 3. Germline values: CDR1 MNHEY, CDR2 SMNVEV (reference sequence).

V and J are TRBV27 and TRBJ2-5; 9 positions agree with TRBD2. The clonotype originates from a male donor with early-stage non-small cell lung cancer. Sequenced here: normal lung tissue next to the tumor, sampled at surgery. The CDR3 protein is CASSAREGETQYF. CDR3 bases: TGTGCCAGCAGTGCGCGGGAGGGGGAGACCCAGTACTTC.